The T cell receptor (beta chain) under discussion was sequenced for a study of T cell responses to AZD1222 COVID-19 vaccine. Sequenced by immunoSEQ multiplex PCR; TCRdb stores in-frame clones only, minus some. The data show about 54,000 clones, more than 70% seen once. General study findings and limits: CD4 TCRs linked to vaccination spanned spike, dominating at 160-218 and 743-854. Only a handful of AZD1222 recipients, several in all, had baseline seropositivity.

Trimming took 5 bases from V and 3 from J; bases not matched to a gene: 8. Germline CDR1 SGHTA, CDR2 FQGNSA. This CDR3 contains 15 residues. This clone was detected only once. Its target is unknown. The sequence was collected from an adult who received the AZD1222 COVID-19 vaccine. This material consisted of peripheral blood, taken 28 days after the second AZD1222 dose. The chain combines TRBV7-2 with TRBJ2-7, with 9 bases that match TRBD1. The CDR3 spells CASSPQGDRVYEQYF. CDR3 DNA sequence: TGTGCCAGCAGCCCCCAGGGGGACAGGGTCTACGAGCAGTACTTC.